This TCR beta chain was captured in a study of molecular identifiers for immune sequencing clone quantification. Study-wide results and caveats: Molecules of identical TCR sharing a barcode could underestimate highly expanded clone sizes.

This clonotype was counted ten times or more. Antigen specificity is unknown. CDR3 length equals 15 residues. The V segment lost 3 bases and the J segment 4 bases; nucleotides outside the gene matches: 5. The germline CDR1 and CDR2 sequences are MNHEY and SMNVEV (reference sequence). Each CDR3 protein is one row after TCRdb ran MiXCR on the PCR reads. The sample comprises 550,000 to 750,000 distinct CDR3 sequences, just under 20% of which are singletons, and roughly 0.9% rests with the top ten. What was sequenced was naive CD8+ T cells from blood, with Jurkat cell RNA spiked in. The subset denotes: FACS-sorted CD8+CD4-CCR7+CD45RA+ naive T cells. This receptor was obtained from a human donor in good health. Some libraries in this study had Jurkat cell RNA spiked in. J is TRBJ2-5 and V is TRBV27, with 10 bases lining up with TRBD1. As DNA, the CDR3 is TGTGCCAGCAGTTTCTTGGGACAGGGGACAGAGACCCAGTACTTC. It translates to CASSFLGQGTETQYF.